What follows is one TCR beta chain and its context. The entry originates in a study of T cell changes during pregnancy in multiple sclerosis. TCRdb's table, derived via immunoSEQ multiplex PCR, lists solely in-frame clones and lacks some. The sample carries approximately 88,000 clones, 90% to 95% recorded once. This clonotype was obtained from a female donor with multiple sclerosis, enrolled in a pregnancy study. Sequencing was performed on peripheral blood, taken in the second trimester of pregnancy.

CDR3 in DNA: TGTGCCAGCAGCTTAGCGGGCGGGAGAGGCAATGGGGAGCTGTTTTTT. It specifies CASSLAGGRGNGELFF. This rearrangement joins TRBV7-7 to TRBJ2-2; TRBD2 matches 7 bases. There are 16 residues in the CDR3. V was pared by 0 bases and J by 8 bases, with 9 bases of the junction left unmatched. Looked up from germline, CDR1 is SSHAT and CDR2 is FNYEAQ (reference sequence). Supplemented by reference TRBV7-7 and TRBJ2-2, the full variable domain reads GAGVSQSPRYKVTKRGQDVTLRCDPISSHATLYWYQQALGQGPEFLTYFNYEAQPDKSGLPSDRFSAERPEGSISTLTIQRTEQRDSAMYRCASSLAGGRGNGELFFGEGSRLTVL.